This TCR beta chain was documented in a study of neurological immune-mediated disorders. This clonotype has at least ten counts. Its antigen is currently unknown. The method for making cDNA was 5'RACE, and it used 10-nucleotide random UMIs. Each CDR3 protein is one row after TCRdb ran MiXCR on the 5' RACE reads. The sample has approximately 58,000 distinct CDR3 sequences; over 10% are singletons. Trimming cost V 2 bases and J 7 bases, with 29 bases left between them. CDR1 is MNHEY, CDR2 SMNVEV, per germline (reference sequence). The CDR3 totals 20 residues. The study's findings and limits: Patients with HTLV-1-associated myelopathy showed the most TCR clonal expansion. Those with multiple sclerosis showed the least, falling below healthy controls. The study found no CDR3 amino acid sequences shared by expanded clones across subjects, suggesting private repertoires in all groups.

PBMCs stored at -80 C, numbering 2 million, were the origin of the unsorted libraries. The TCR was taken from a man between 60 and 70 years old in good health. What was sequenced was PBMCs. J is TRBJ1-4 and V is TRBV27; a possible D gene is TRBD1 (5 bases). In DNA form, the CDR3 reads TGTGCCAGCAGTTTAGCCCGATGGGGGGGTGGTTATTCCGGTGGTGAAAAACTGTTTTTT. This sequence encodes CASSLARWGGGYSGGEKLFF.